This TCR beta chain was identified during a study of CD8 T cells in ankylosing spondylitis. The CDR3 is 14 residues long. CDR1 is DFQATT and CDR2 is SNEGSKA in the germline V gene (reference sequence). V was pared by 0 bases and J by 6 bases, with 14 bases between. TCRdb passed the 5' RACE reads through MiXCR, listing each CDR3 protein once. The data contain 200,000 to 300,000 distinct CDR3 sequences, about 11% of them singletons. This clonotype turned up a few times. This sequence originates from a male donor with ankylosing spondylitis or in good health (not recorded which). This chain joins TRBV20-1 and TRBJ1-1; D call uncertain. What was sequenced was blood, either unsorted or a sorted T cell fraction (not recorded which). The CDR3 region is CSARDLRVLSEAFF. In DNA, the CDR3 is TGCAGTGCTAGAGATCTCCGGGTCCTTTCTGAAGCTTTCTTT.